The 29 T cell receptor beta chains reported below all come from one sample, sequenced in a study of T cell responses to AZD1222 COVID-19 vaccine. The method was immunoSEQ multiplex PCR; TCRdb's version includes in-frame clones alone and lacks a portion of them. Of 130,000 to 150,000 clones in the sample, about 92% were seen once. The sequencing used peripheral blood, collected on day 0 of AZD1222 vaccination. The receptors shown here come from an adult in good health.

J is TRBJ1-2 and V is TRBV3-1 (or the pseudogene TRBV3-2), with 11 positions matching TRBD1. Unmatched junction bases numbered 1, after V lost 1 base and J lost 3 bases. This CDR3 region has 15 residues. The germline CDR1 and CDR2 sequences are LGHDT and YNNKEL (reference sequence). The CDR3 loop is CASSQGTGGYYGYTF. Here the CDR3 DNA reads TGTGCCAGCAGCCAAGGGACAGGGGGCTACTATGGCTACACCTTC.

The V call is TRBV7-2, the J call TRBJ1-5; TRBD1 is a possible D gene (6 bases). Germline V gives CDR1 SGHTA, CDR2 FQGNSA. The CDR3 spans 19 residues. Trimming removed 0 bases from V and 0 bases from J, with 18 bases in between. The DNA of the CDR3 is TGTGCCAGCAGCTTAGCATCCGGGACAAAGGCTCATAGCAATCAGCCCCAGCATTTT. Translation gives CASSLASGTKAHSNQPQHF.

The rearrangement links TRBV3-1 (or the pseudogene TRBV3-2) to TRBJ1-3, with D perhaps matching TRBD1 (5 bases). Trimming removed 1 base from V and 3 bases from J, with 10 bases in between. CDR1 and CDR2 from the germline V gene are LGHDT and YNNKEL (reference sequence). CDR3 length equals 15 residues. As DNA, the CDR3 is TGTGCCAGCAGCCAAGTCGGAGGGGATGGAAACACCATATATTTT. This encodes CASSQVGGDGNTIYF.

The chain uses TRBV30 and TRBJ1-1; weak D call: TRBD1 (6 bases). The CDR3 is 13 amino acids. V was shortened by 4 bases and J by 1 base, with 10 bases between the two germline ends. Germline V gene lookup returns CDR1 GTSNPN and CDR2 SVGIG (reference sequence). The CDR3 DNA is TGTGCCTGGACCCCGACAGGGAACACTGAAGCTTTCTTT. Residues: CAWTPTGNTEAFF.

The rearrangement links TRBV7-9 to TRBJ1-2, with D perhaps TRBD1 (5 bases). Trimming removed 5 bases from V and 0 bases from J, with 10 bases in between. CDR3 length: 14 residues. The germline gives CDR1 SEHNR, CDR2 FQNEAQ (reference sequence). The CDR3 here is CASSRQRTNYGYTF. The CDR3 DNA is TGTGCCAGCAGCCGACAGCGTACTAACTATGGCTACACCTTC.

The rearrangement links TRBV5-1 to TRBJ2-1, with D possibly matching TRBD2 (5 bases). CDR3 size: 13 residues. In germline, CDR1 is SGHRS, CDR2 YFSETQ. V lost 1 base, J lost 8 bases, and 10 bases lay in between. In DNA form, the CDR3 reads TGCGCCAGCAGCTTGAACGGGGAATATGAGCAGTTCTTC. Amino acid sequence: CASSLNGEYEQFF.

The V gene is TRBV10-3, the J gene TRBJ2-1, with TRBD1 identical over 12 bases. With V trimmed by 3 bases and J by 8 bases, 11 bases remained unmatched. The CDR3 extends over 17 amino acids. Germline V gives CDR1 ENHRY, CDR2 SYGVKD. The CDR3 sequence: CAISDRPPGQGADEQFF. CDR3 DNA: TGTGCCATCAGTGACCGCCCCCCGGGACAGGGGGCCGATGAGCAGTTCTTC.

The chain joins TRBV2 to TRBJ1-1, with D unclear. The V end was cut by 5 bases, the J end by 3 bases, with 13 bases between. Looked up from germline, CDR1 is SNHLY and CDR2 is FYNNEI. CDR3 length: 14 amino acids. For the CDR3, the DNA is TGTGCCAGCAGTTTCGATGCGGGGTACACTGAAGCTTTCTTT. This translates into CASSFDAGYTEAFF. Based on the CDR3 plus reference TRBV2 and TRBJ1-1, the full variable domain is EPEVTQTPSHQVTQMGQEVILRCVPISNHLYFYWYRQILGQKVEFLVSFYNNEISEKSEIFDDQFSVERPDGSNFTLKIRSTKLEDSAMYFCASSFDAGYTEAFFGQGTRLTVV.

The CDR3 DNA is TGTGCCAGCAGACTCAAGGGGCAGGGGGATTCACCCCTCCACTTT. Its translation: CASRLKGQGDSPLHF. V usage is TRBV6-5 and J usage is TRBJ1-6; 7 bases fit TRBD1. CDR1 and CDR2 from the germline V gene are MNHEY and SVGAGI. CDR3 length equals 15 residues. The V segment lost 6 bases and the J segment 8 bases; nucleotides outside the gene matches: 10.

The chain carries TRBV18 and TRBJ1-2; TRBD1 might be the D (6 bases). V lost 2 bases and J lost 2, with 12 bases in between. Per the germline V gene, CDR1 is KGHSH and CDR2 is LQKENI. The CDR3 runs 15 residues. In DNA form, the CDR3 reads TGTGCCAGCTCACCAACAAAGGACAGAAACTATGGCTACACCTTC. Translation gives CASSPTKDRNYGYTF.

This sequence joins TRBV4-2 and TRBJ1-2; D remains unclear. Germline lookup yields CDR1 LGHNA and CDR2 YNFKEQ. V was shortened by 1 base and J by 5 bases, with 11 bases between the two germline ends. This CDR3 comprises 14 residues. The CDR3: CASSQVEKGYGYTF. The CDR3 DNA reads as TGTGCCAGCAGCCAAGTGGAAAAAGGGTATGGCTACACCTTC.

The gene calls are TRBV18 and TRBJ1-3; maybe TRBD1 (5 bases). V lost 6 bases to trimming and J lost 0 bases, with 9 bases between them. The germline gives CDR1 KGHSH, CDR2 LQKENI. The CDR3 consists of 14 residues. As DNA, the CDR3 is TGTGCCAGCTCTTTAGGGGCCTCTGGAAACACCATATATTTT. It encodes CASSLGASGNTIYF.

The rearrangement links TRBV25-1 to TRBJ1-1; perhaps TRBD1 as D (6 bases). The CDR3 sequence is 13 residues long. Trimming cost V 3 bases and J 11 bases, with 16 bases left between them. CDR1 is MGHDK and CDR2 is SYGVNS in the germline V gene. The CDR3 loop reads CASSDLGGSVAFF. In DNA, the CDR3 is TGTGCCAGCAGTGACTTGGGGGGCTCGGTGGCTTTCTTT. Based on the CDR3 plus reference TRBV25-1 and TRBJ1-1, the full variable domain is EADIYQTPRYLVIGTGKKITLECSQTMGHDKMYWYQQDPGMELHLIHYSYGVNSTEKGDLSSESTVSRIRTEHFPLTLESARPSHTSQYLCASSDLGGSVAFFGQGTRLTVV.

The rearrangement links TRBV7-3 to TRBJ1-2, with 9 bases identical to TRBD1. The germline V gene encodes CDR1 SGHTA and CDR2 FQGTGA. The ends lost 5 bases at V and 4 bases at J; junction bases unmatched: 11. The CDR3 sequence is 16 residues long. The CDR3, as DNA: TGTGCCAGCAGCCCAGGGGGGGCGGGACAGGGCTATGGCTACACCTTC. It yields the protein CASSPGGAGQGYGYTF.

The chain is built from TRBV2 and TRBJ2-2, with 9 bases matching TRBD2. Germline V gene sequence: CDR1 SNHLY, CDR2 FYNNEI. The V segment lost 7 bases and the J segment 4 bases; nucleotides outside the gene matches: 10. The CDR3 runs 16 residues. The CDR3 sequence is CASIPRGGEITGELFF. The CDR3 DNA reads TGTGCCAGCATCCCTCGCGGGGGGGAAATCACCGGGGAGCTGTTTTTT. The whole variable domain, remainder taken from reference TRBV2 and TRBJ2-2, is EPEVTQTPSHQVTQMGQEVILRCVPISNHLYFYWYRQILGQKVEFLVSFYNNEISEKSEIFDDQFSVERPDGSNFTLKIRSTKLEDSAMYFCASIPRGGEITGELFFGEGSRLTVL.

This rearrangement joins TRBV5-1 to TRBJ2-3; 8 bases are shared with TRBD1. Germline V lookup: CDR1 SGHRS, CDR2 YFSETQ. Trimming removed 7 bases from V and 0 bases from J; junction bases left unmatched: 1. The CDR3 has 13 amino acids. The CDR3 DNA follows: TGCGCCAGCCGACAGGGGAGCACAGATACGCAGTATTTT. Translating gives CASRQGSTDTQYF.

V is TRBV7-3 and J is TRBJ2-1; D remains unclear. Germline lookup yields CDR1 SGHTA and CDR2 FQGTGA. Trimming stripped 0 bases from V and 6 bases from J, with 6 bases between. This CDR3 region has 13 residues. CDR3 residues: CASSLTLGNEQFF. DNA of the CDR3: TGTGCCAGCAGCTTAACGTTAGGCAATGAGCAGTTCTTC.

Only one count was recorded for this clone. In nucleotides, the CDR3 is TGTGCCAGCAGCGACAGGCCCCGGTCGGAGCAGTACTTC. As protein: CASSDRPRSEQYF. This chain connects TRBV13 to TRBJ2-7, with D possibly being TRBD1 (6 bases). Germline V lookup: CDR1 PRHDT, CDR2 FYEKMQ (reference sequence). V shed 5 bases and J shed 7 bases, with 15 bases lying between them. The CDR3 covers 13 residues.

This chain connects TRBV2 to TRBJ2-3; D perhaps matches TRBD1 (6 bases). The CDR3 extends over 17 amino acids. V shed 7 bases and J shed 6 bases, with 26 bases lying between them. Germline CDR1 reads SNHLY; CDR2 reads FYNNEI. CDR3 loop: CASKNRTVTVIGDTQYF. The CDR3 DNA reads TGTGCCAGCAAAAATAGGACAGTCACCGTTATAGGGGATACGCAGTATTTT.

The CDR3 loop is CASGDGDATNEKLFF. DNA of the CDR3: TGTGCCAGCGGGGACGGAGATGCAACTAATGAAAAACTGTTTTTT. The chain recombines TRBV6-5 with TRBJ1-4; weak D call: TRBD1 (5 bases). This CDR3 is built from 15 residues. Trimming stripped 8 bases from V and 0 bases from J, with 13 bases between. Germline CDR1 is MNHEY and CDR2 is SVGAGI.

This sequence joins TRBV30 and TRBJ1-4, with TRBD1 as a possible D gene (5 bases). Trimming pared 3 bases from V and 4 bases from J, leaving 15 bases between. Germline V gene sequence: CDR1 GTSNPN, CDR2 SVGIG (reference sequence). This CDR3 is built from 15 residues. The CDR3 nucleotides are TGTGCCTGGAGGCCCAAAGGGGCCCATAATGAAAAACTGTTTTTT. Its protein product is CAWRPKGAHNEKLFF.

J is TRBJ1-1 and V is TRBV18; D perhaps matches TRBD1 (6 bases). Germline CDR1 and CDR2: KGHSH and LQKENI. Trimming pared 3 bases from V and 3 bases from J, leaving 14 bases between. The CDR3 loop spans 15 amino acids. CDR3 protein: CASSPLTGGDTEAFF. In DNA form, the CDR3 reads TGTGCCAGCTCACCCTTGACAGGCGGGGACACTGAAGCTTTCTTT.

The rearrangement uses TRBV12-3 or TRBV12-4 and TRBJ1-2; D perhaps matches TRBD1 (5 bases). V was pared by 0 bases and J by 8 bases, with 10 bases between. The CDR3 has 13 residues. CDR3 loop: CASSLAGRGGYTF. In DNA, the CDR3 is TGTGCCAGCAGTTTAGCGGGGCGGGGCGGCTACACCTTC.

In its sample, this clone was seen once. The CDR3 reads CASTWWGANEQYF. The CDR3 region has the DNA TGTGCCAGCACGTGGTGGGGGGCCAACGAGCAGTACTTC. V gene TRBV19 combines with J gene TRBJ2-7; D may correspond to TRBD1 or TRBD2 (6 bases each). The CDR3 is 13 amino acids. Germline V lookup: CDR1 LNHDA, CDR2 SQIVND (reference sequence). V lost 9 bases to trimming and J lost 5 bases, with 17 bases between them.

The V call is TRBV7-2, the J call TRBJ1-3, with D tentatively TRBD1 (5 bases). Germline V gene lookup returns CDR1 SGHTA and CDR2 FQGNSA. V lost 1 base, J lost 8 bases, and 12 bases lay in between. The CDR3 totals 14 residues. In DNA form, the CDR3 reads TGTGCCAGCAGCTTAGTCCAGGGTCGGGACACCATATATTTT. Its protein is CASSLVQGRDTIYF.

The CDR3 loop is CASSFRTGSSYNEQFF. The CDR3, as DNA: TGTGCCAGCAGCTTCCGGACAGGGAGCTCCTACAATGAGCAGTTCTTC. The J gene is TRBJ2-1, the V gene TRBV13; 8 nucleotides match TRBD1. V lost 3 bases to trimming and J lost 0 bases; unmatched junction nucleotides: 4. The CDR3 loop spans 16 amino acids. Germline-derived CDR1 and CDR2 are PRHDT and FYEKMQ (reference sequence).

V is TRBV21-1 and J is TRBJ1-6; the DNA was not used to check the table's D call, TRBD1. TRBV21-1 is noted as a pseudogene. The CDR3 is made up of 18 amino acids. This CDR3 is CASSKGRGTSRGNSPLHF. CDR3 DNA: TGTGCCAGCAGCAAGGGCCGAGGGACAAGCCGGGGTAATTCACCCCTCCACTTT.

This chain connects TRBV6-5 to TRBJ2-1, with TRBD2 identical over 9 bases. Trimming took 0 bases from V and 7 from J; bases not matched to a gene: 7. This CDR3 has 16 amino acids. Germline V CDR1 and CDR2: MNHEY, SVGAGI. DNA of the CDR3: TGTGCCAGCAGTTACTCGAATCGGCTAGCGGGGAATGAGCAGTTCTTC. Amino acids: CASSYSNRLAGNEQFF.

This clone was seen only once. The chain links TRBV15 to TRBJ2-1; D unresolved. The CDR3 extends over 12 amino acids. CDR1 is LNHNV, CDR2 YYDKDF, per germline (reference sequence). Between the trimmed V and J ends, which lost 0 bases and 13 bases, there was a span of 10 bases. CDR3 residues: CATSRDRAHQFF. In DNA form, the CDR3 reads TGTGCCACCAGCAGAGATAGGGCTCACCAGTTCTTC.